Below are 23 T cell receptor beta chains sequenced from a single sample in a study of blood T cell repertoires in COVID-19. This table comes from immunoSEQ multiplex PCR, and its TCRdb copy is limited to in-frame clones, with some not included. The data contain a few hundred thousand clones, around 84% of them seen just once; the ten biggest clones take up around 4.1%. The sequenced material came from PBMCs or T cells enriched from blood (not recorded which). These receptors originate from a young man with acute COVID-19.

V is TRBV3-1 (or the pseudogene TRBV3-2) and J is TRBJ1-1, with D perhaps TRBD1 (5 bases). Germline CDR1 and CDR2: LGHDT and YNNKEL (reference sequence). Trimming removed 4 bases from V and 0 bases from J, with 12 bases in between. This CDR3 region has 15 residues. CDR3 nucleotides: TGTGCCAGCAGCCCCAGCGGGGCGATGAACACTGAAGCTTTCTTT. It encodes CASSPSGAMNTEAFF.

The chain links TRBV27 to TRBJ2-3; 8 positions match TRBD2. CDR3 length: 15 residues. The ends lost 2 bases at V and 1 base at J; junction bases unmatched: 2. From germline, CDR1 is MNHEY and CDR2 SMNVEV (reference sequence). CDR3 nucleotide sequence: TGTGCCAGCAGTTTACGGGGGGGAGGCACAGATACGCAGTATTTT. Its translation: CASSLRGGGTDTQYF.

This clone was counted a few times. A junction boundary mismatches the germline segment, possibly from a read error. This chain links TRBV5-1 with TRBJ2-2; 7 positions match TRBD2. Germline V lookup: CDR1 SGHRS, CDR2 YFSETQ. The CDR3 consists of 15 residues. For the CDR3, the DNA is TGTGCCAGCAGCTCCTTCGCGGGAGTAGCCGGGGAGCTGTTTTTT. This sequence encodes CASSSFAGVAGELFF.

V is TRBV6-5 and J is TRBJ1-5; D gene uncertain. Germline CDR1 reads MNHEY; CDR2 reads SVGAGI. This CDR3 spans 14 amino acids. Trimming removed 8 bases at V and 0 bases at J, with 11 bases between. The CDR3, as DNA: TGTGCCAGCCATGGGCTTCATAGCAATCAGCCCCAGCATTTT. Translation gives CASHGLHSNQPQHF.

The gene calls are TRBV30 and TRBJ2-5; TRBD1 matches 8 bases. The germline V gene has CDR1 GTSNPN and CDR2 SVGIG (reference sequence). The ends lost 5 bases at V and 2 bases at J; junction bases unmatched: 1. This CDR3 is 12 amino acids long. The CDR3 DNA is TGTGCCTGGGGGACAGGACAAGAGACCCAGTACTTC. Translated: CAWGTGQETQYF.

The chain uses TRBV30 and TRBJ2-7, with 8 bases identical to TRBD2. Germline loops: CDR1 GTSNPN, CDR2 SVGIG (reference sequence). The CDR3 length is 14 residues. The ends lost 8 bases at V and 3 bases at J; junction bases unmatched: 12. CDR3 amino acids: CAHLGRGDYYEQYV. The DNA of the CDR3 is TGTGCCCACCTGGGGCGGGGGGACTACTACGAGCAGTACGTC.

This clone is a singleton in its sample. The CDR3 nucleotides are TGTGCCAGCAGTTTAGCCGGTTTCGAGCAGTACGTC. It is translated as CASSLAGFEQYV. The chain combines TRBV12-3 or TRBV12-4 with TRBJ2-7; D gene unclear. CDR3 length equals 12 residues. Between the trimmed V and J ends, which lost 0 bases and 6 bases, there was a span of 6 bases.

The chain uses TRBV4-3 and TRBJ2-1; tentative D call: TRBD1 (5 bases). V was pared by 4 bases and J by 9 bases, with 16 bases between. Looked up from germline, CDR1 is LGHNA and CDR2 is YSLEER. CDR3 length: 14 amino acids. CDR3 amino acids: CASSPSRTLSEQFF. DNA of the CDR3: TGCGCCAGCAGCCCGAGCCGGACACTCAGTGAGCAGTTCTTC.

The genes are TRBV2 and TRBJ2-7; D call uncertain. Germline CDR1 is SNHLY and CDR2 is FYNNEI. The ends were cut back, 5 bases at V and 2 bases at J, with 7 bases in the middle. The CDR3 length is 12 residues. The CDR3 bases are TGTGCCAGCAGTCAAGTCGCCTACGAGCAGTACGTC. This translates into CASSQVAYEQYV.

J is TRBJ1-2 and V is TRBV7-9; TRBD1 agrees at 9 bases. In germline, CDR1 is SEHNR, CDR2 FQNEAQ (reference sequence). The CDR3 has 15 residues. The junction had 7 bases not matched to a gene; V was cut back by 5 bases and J by 3 bases. CDR3: CASSDTGGADYGYTF. As DNA, the CDR3 is TGTGCCAGCAGCGATACAGGGGGCGCCGACTATGGCTACACCTTC.

V usage is TRBV5-6 and J usage is TRBJ1-4; 9 nucleotides align to TRBD1. The V segment lost 4 bases and the J segment 3 bases; nucleotides outside the gene matches: 7. The CDR3 loop spans 16 amino acids. Germline lookup yields CDR1 SGHDT and CDR2 YYEEEE. The CDR3 protein is CASSLPGQGPNEKLFF. The CDR3 DNA follows: TGTGCCAGCAGCCTACCCGGACAGGGGCCTAATGAAAAACTGTTTTTT.

This clone was seen only a few times. CDR3 amino acids: CASTNIGGFDTGELFF. CDR3 bases: TGTGCCAGCACCAACATCGGGGGGTTCGACACCGGGGAGCTGTTTTTT. The chain couples TRBV25-1 to TRBJ2-2; 7 bases map to TRBD2. J lost 3 bases, V lost 7 bases, and 11 bases had no gene match. CDR3 length: 16 amino acids. Per the germline V gene, CDR1 is MGHDK and CDR2 is SYGVNS.

This clone was counted a few times. The chain joins TRBV10-1 to TRBJ1-1, with TRBD1 matching over 9 bases. Germline CDR1 WNHNN, CDR2 SYGVQD (reference sequence). Unmatched junction bases numbered 7, after V lost 2 bases and J lost 6 bases. The CDR3 covers 15 residues. CDR3 coding DNA: TGCGCCAGCAGTGAGAACCGGGACAGGGTCCCTGAAGCTTTCTTT. Its translation is CASSENRDRVPEAFF.

Comments on this clone: This sample includes further DNA sequences coding for the same CDR3. This rearrangement joins TRBV5-1 to TRBJ2-3, with D perhaps matching TRBD1 (6 bases). The CDR3 is 15 residues long. Germline V gene sequence: CDR1 SGHRS, CDR2 YFSETQ. V was clipped by 4 bases and J by 3 bases, with 15 bases between them. DNA of the CDR3: TGCGCCAGCAGCATTAGAGGGGGTGGAACAGATACGCAGTATTTT. Its translation is CASSIRGGGTDTQYF.

This clone came up a few times. The rearrangement uses TRBV4-3 and TRBJ2-6; D remains unclear. This CDR3 has 17 residues. Trimming took off 0 bases at V and 0 bases at J, with 9 bases between the two ends. The germline CDR1 and CDR2 sequences are LGHNA and YSLEER. The CDR3 loop reads CASSQDGGRSGANVLTF. The CDR3 DNA follows: TGCGCCAGCAGCCAAGACGGCGGTCGCTCTGGGGCCAACGTCCTGACTTTC.

The V call is TRBV6-2 or TRBV6-3, the J call TRBJ1-2; 7 nucleotides line up with TRBD1. The V gene end was trimmed by 6 bases and the J gene end by 2 bases; junction bases not matched to a gene: 12. The V gene's germline CDR1 is MNHEY and CDR2 SVGEGT. The CDR3 is 16 amino acids. For the CDR3, the DNA is TGTGCCAGCAGCCCTTGGGTCCAGGGGGAAAACTATGGCTACACCTTC. Its protein product is CASSPWVQGENYGYTF.

The genes are TRBV21-1 and TRBJ1-1; the tabulated D call, TRBD1, remains unverified against the DNA. TRBV21-1 is termed a pseudogene. CDR3 length: 14 amino acids. CDR3 coding DNA: TGTGCCAGCAGGGATCGTGGGACAGGTCCTGAAGCTTTCTTT. It translates to CASRDRGTGPEAFF.

The rearrangement uses TRBV19 and TRBJ1-5, with 12 bases matching TRBD1. CDR3 size: 16 residues. The germline V gene has CDR1 LNHDA and CDR2 SQIVND (reference sequence). After removal of 6 bases from V and 6 bases from J, the junction contained 9 bases not matched to a gene. CDR3 nucleotides: TGTGCCAGTAGACCCGGGACAGGGGGCGTGGGTCAGCCCCAGCATTTT. Its protein is CASRPGTGGVGQPQHF.

This chain joins TRBV24-1 and TRBJ1-2, with 9 nucleotides matching TRBD1. V gave up 4 bases and J gave up 5 bases; unmatched junction bases: 7. Germline assignment: CDR1 KGHDR and CDR2 SFDVKD. The CDR3 is 15 residues long. CDR3 sequence (DNA): TGTGCCACCAGTGACCCCTCGGGACAGGGATATGGCTACACCTTC. Protein sequence: CATSDPSGQGYGYTF.

The chain combines TRBV15 with TRBJ1-4; weak D call: TRBD1 (5 bases). The CDR3 spans 13 residues. Trimming took 0 bases from V and 12 from J, leaving 11 bases between them. In germline, CDR1 is LNHNV, CDR2 YYDKDF (reference sequence). The CDR3 DNA sequence: TGTGCCACCAGCAGAGATGAAGAAGGGGAACTGTTTTTT. Translated: CATSRDEEGELFF. The full variable domain, in which reference TRBV15 and TRBJ1-4 provide the parts outside the CDR3, is DAMVIQNPRYQVTQFGKPVTLSCSQTLNHNVMYWYQQKSSQAPKLLFHYYDKDFNNEADTPDNFQSRRPNTSFCFLDIRSPGLGDTAMYLCATSRDEEGELFFGSGTQLSVL.

V usage is TRBV6-5 and J usage is TRBJ1-2, with a possible D match to TRBD1 (5 bases). The CDR3 totals 11 residues. The germline CDR1 and CDR2 sequences are MNHEY and SVGAGI. The V end lost 8 bases, the J end lost 4 bases, and 8 bases lay between the germline ends. CDR3 in amino acids: CASLGRYGYTF. CDR3 sequence (DNA): TGTGCCAGCCTGGGGCGCTATGGCTACACCTTC.

The rearrangement uses TRBV6-5 and TRBJ2-4; D may be TRBD2 (6 bases). This CDR3 region has 14 residues. The V gene's germline CDR1 is MNHEY and CDR2 SVGAGI. The V end was cut by 7 bases, the J end by 9 bases, with 19 bases between. CDR3 sequence reads: CASNPGWGEVIQYF. The CDR3 coding sequence is TGTGCCAGCAACCCGGGATGGGGGGAGGTCATTCAGTACTTC.

The gene calls are TRBV9 and TRBJ2-2; no clear D gene. The CDR3 covers 14 residues. V was trimmed by 2 bases and J by 1 base, leaving 6 bases between them. Germline-derived CDR1 and CDR2 are SGDLS and YYNGEE. The CDR3: CASSVAVNTGELFF. The CDR3 DNA sequence: TGTGCCAGCAGCGTGGCTGTGAACACCGGGGAGCTGTTTTTT.